This is a list of T cell receptor beta chains from one sample in a study of T-cell reconstitution after alpha-beta-depleted transplantation in children. TCRdb recomputed calls from the PCR reads with MiXCR, one row per CDR3 protein. Of fewer than 750,000 distinct CDR3 sequences listed, 23% were seen once; the top ten hold 13% to 15%. Source: PBMCs, mostly from graft donor cells, taken 360 days after TCRalphabeta/CD19-depleted stem cell transplant. These receptors were obtained from a boy younger than two who had a stem cell transplant for acute myeloid leukemia, so the T cells may come from the graft donor. Each CDR3 is given with its conserved first and last residue. Fields, in order: J gene, clone size, D gene, V gene, CDR3 protein, CDR3 DNA. A D gene is named only where the DNA matches it firmly. Rows may omit the clone size; those that give it use once, few, many or a size class.

>TRBJ2-3|.|.|TRBV7-9
CASSSGSAGADTQYF
TGTGCCAGCAGCTCGGGATCAGCCGGGGCAGATACGCAGTATTTT
>TRBJ2-3|few|TRBD2|TRBV7-2
CASSLSGGASGTDTQYF
TGTGCCAGCAGCCTTAGCGGGGGGGCCTCGGGCACAGATACGCAGTATTTT
>TRBJ2-2|.|.|TRBV4-3
CASSQDRARYWTGELFF
TGCGCCAGCAGCCAAGATCGGGCCCGGTATTGGACCGGGGAGCTGTTTTTT
>TRBJ2-2|few|TRBD1|TRBV7-3
CASSLEGQIKTGELFF
TGTGCCAGCAGCTTAGAGGGACAGATAAAGACCGGGGAGCTGTTTTTT
>TRBJ2-6|few|.|TRBV7-2
CASSPRQASSGANVLTF
TGTGCCAGCAGCCCCCGACAGGCCAGCTCTGGGGCCAACGTCCTGACTTTC
>TRBJ2-4|.|.|TRBV12-3/TRBV12-4
CASSHLSRAKNIQYF
TGTGCCAGCAGCCATCTTTCAAGGGCCAAAAACATTCAGTACTTC
>TRBJ1-1|many|.|TRBV5-1
CASSLGRGLTEAFF
TGCGCCAGCAGCTTGGGACGGGGGCTCACTGAAGCTTTCTTT
>TRBJ2-3|many|TRBD1|TRBV12-3/TRBV12-4
CASSPNTGVEADTQYF
TGTGCCAGCAGTCCTAACACAGGGGTTGAGGCAGATACGCAGTATTTT
>TRBJ1-5|.|TRBD1|TRBV27
CASSLDGTGASNQPQHF
TGTGCCAGCAGTTTGGACGGGACAGGGGCTAGCAATCAGCCCCAGCATTTT
>TRBJ2-5|few|.|TRBV7-2
CASSLESHETQYF
TGTGCCAGCAGCCTCGAAAGTCACGAGACCCAGTACTTC
>TRBJ2-1|few|TRBD1|TRBV27
CASSSGGRRSNEQFF
TGTGCCAGCAGCTCAGGGGGAAGGAGGTCGAATGAGCAGTTCTTC
>TRBJ2-6|.|TRBD1|TRBV6-5
CASSYEGTGGPSGANVLTF
TGTGCCAGCAGTTACGAAGGGACAGGGGGTCCCTCCGGGGCCAACGTCCTGACTTTC
>TRBJ1-1|.|.|TRBV30
CAWTRTAEAFF
TGTGCCTGGACCCGGACTGCCGAAGCTTTCTTT
>TRBJ1-1|.|TRBD1|TRBV20-1
CSATQGQVLNTEAFF
TGCAGTGCTACTCAAGGACAGGTGTTGAACACTGAAGCTTTCTTT
>TRBJ1-5|.|TRBD1|TRBV20-1
CSATDRVGNQPQHF
TGCAGTGCCACCGACAGGGTTGGCAATCAGCCCCAGCATTTT
>TRBJ1-1|few|.|TRBV20-1
CSASDPMGVNTEAFF
TGCAGTGCTAGTGACCCCATGGGGGTGAACACTGAAGCTTTCTTT
>TRBJ2-4|.|.|TRBV5-4
CASSDPKNIQYF
TGTGCCAGCAGCGACCCCAAAAACATTCAGTACTTC
>TRBJ1-5|.|.|TRBV4-3
CASSQDGYSGIYSNQPQHF
TGCGCCAGCAGCCAAGATGGATACAGCGGAATATATAGCAATCAGCCCCAGCATTTT
>TRBJ2-7|few|.|TRBV20-1
CSARADTSYEQYF
TGCAGTGCTAGAGCGGACACCTCCTACGAGCAGTACTTC
>TRBJ2-3|few|.|TRBV20-1
CSAISGNTSTDTQYF
TGCAGTGCTATATCGGGAAACACTAGCACAGATACGCAGTATTTT
>TRBJ2-2|.|.|TRBV6-1
CASSRVVRGSGELFF
TGTGCCAGCAGTCGGGTTGTCAGGGGTTCCGGGGAGCTGTTTTTT
>TRBJ2-1|.|TRBD1|TRBV24-1
CATRGQGVGSDNEQFF
TGTGCCACCAGGGGACAGGGGGTTGGTTCCGACAATGAGCAGTTCTTC
>TRBJ2-2|many|.|TRBV9
CASSVPPNTGELFF
TGTGCCAGCAGCGTCCCGCCTAACACCGGGGAGCTGTTTTTT
>TRBJ2-2|.|.|TRBV27
CASSSGLHTGELFF
TGTGCCAGCAGTTCCGGACTACACACCGGGGAGCTGTTTTTT
>TRBJ2-7|few|.|TRBV20-1
CSASFGFPYEQYF
TGCAGTGCTAGCTTCGGGTTTCCCTACGAGCAGTACTTC
>TRBJ2-7|.|.|TRBV28
CASSSTVRYYEQYF
TGTGCCAGCAGTTCTACGGTGAGGTACTACGAGCAGTACTTC